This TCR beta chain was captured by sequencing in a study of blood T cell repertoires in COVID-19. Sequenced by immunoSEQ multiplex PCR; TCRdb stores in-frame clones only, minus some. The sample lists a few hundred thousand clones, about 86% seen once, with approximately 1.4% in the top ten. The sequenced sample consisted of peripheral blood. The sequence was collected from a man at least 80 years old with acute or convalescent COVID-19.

The CDR3 region has the DNA TGTGCCAGCAGCCAAGGGTCGCGGGGGGGAAAACTGTTTTTT. It is translated as CASSQGSRGGKLFF. V and J are TRBV3-1 (or the pseudogene TRBV3-2) and TRBJ1-4, with D tentatively TRBD1 (5 bases). V shed 1 base and J shed 10 bases, with 13 bases lying between them. The CDR3 runs to 14 residues. The V gene's germline CDR1 is LGHDT and CDR2 YNNKEL (reference sequence).